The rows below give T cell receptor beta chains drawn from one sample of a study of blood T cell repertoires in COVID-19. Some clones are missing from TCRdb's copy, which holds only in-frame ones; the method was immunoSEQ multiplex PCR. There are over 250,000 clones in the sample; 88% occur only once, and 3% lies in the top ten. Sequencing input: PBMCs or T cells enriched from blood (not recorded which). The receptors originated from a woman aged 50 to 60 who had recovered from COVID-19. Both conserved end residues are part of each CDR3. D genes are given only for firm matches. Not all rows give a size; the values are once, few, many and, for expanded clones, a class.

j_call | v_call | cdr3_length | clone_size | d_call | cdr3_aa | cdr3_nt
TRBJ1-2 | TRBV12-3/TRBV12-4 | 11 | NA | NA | CASSAGVGYTF | TGTGCCAGCAGTGCAGGGGTAGGCTACACCTTC
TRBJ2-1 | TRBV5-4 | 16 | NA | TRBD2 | CASSQELAGGYNEQFF | TGTGCCAGCAGCCAAGAGCTAGCGGGAGGGTACAATGAGCAGTTCTTC
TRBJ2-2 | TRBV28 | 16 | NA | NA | CASIDAPGLATGELFF | TGTGCCAGCATCGATGCACCGGGACTCGCAACCGGGGAGCTGTTTTTT
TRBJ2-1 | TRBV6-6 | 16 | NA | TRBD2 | CASIPGGGGIYNEQFF | TGTGCCAGCATTCCTGGGGGGGGTGGAATCTACAATGAGCAGTTCTTC
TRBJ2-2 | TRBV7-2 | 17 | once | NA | CASSLLGMNGIAGELFF | TGTGCCAGCAGCTTACTAGGGATGAACGGGATCGCCGGGGAGCTGTTTTTT
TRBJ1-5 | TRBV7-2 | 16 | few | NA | CASSPQSAGVYQPQHF | TGTGCCAGCAGCCCTCAGTCGGCAGGGGTGTATCAGCCCCAGCATTTT
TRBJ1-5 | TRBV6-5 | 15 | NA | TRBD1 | CASKVPTGGYQPQHF | TGTGCCAGCAAAGTCCCTACAGGGGGCTACCAGCCCCAGCATTTT
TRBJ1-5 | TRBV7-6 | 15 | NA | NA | CASSAGVALGQPQHF | TGTGCCAGCAGCGCGGGGGTAGCCCTCGGTCAGCCCCAGCATTTT
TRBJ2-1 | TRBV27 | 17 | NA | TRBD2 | CASSLAFSGRAEYEQFF | TGTGCCAGCAGTCTAGCTTTTAGCGGGAGGGCCGAGTATGAGCAGTTCTTC
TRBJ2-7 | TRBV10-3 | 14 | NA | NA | CAIREQGSSYEQYF | TGTGCCATCAGGGAGCAGGGTAGCTCCTACGAGCAGTACTTC
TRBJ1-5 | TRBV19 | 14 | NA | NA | CASSIGERLWLQHF | TGTGCCAGTAGTATCGGGGAGCGGTTATGGCTCCAGCATTTT
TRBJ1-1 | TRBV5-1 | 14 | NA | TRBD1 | CASSFTGEWNEAFF | TGCGCCAGCAGCTTTACAGGGGAATGGAATGAAGCTTTCTTT
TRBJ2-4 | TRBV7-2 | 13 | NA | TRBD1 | CASRTGLQGALDF | TGTGCCAGCAGAACGGGACTACAGGGGGCTCTGGACTTC
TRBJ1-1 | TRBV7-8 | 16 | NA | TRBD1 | CASSLRDRGMNTEAFF | TGTGCCAGCAGCCTCCGGGACAGGGGGATGAACACTGAAGCTTTCTTT
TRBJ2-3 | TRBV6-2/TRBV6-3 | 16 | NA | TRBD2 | CASSPITAGRADTQYF | TGTGCCAGCAGCCCCATAACAGCGGGAAGGGCAGATACGCAGTATTTT
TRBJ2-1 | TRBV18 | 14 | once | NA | CASSLSQGNNEQFF | TGTGCCAGCTCTCTCTCTCAGGGAAATAATGAGCAGTTCTTC
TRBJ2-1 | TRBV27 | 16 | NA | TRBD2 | CASSSRGSGRFNEQFF | TGTGCCAGCAGTTCCCGGGGTAGCGGGAGATTTAATGAGCAGTTCTTC
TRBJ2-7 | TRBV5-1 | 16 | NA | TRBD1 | CASSFTRTGQSYEQYF | TGCGCCAGCAGCTTCACTCGAACGGGACAGTCCTACGAGCAGTACTTC
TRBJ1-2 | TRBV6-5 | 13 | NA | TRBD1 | CASSTRQGYGYTF | TGTGCCAGCAGTACCCGACAGGGGTATGGCTACACCTTC
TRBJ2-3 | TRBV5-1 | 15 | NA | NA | CASSLDRGSTDTQYF | TGCGCCAGCAGCTTGGATCGCGGGAGCACAGATACGCAGTATTTT
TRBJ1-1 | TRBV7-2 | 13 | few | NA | CASSSQLNTEAFF | TGTGCCAGCAGCTCACAGCTGAACACTGAAGCTTTCTTT
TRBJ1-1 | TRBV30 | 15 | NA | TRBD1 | CAWSRTGVSNTEAFF | TGTGCCTGGAGTAGAACAGGGGTTTCGAACACTGAAGCTTTCTTT
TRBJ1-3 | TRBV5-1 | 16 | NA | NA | CASSRTIRDIGNTIYF | TGCGCCAGCAGCAGGACGATCCGGGACATTGGAAACACCATATATTTT
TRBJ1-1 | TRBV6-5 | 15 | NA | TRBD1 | CASSRPGTGTAEAFF | TGTGCCAGCAGCCGACCCGGGACAGGGACGGCTGAAGCTTTCTTT
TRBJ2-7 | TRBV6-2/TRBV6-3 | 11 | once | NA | CASSYTQEQYF | TGTGCCAGCAGTTACACCCAGGAGCAGTACTTC
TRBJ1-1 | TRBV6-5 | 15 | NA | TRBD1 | CASRKTGFRSTEAFF | TGTGCCAGCAGAAAGACAGGGTTCCGGAGCACTGAAGCTTTCTTT
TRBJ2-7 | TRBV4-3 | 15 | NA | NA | CASSPATVGGHEQYF | TGCGCCAGCAGCCCAGCCACGGTCGGAGGTCACGAGCAGTACTTC
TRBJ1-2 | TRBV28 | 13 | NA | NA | CASSLRANYGYTF | TGTGCCAGCAGTTTAAGAGCTAACTATGGCTACACCTTC
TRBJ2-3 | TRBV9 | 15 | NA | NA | CASSEGLQFTDTQYF | TGTGCCAGCAGCGAGGGACTTCAATTCACAGATACGCAGTATTTT
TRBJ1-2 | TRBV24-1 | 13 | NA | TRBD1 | CATGDRGTYGYTF | TGTGCCACTGGGGACAGGGGAACCTATGGCTACACCTTC
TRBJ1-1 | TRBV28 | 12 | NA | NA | CASKEGPIEAFF | TGTGCCAGCAAGGAGGGGCCTATTGAAGCTTTCTTT
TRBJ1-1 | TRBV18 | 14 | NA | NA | CASSPRVDSTEAFF | TGTGCCAGCTCACCCCGGGTAGATAGCACTGAAGCTTTCTTT
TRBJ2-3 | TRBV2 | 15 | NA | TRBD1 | CASSPGTGNQDTQYF | TGTGCCAGCAGCCCCGGGACAGGGAACCAGGATACGCAGTATTTT
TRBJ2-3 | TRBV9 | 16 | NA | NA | CASSKGDGTITDTQYF | TGTGCCAGCAGCAAGGGGGACGGGACTATCACAGATACGCAGTATTTT
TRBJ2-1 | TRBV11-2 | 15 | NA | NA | CASSLEALSYNEQFF | TGTGCCAGCAGCTTAGAGGCTCTCAGCTACAATGAGCAGTTCTTC
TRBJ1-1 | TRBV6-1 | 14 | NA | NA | CASSEQDGGTEAFF | TGTGCCAGCAGTGAACAGGACGGAGGCACTGAAGCTTTCTTT
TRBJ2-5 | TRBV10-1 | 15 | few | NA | CASSEGSGLQETQYF | TGCGCCAGCAGTGAGGGCAGTGGTTTACAAGAGACCCAGTACTTC
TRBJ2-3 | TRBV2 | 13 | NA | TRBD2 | CASSGLAGDTQYF | TGTGCCAGCAGTGGACTAGCGGGAGATACGCAGTATTTT
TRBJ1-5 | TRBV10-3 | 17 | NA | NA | CAITPGRDGGSNQPQHF | TGTGCCATCACCCCGGGCAGGGACGGGGGTAGCAATCAGCCCCAGCATTTT
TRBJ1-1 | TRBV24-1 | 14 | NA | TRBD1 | CATSDRGQGAVAFF | TGTGCCACCAGTGACCGGGGACAGGGGGCGGTAGCTTTCTTT
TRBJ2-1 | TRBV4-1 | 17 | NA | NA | CASSQAEEGPLSSEQFF | TGCGCCAGCAGCCAAGCTGAGGAGGGACCACTGTCAAGTGAGCAGTTCTTC
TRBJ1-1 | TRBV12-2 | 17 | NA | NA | CASRLSVPWQGSTEAFF | TGTGCAAGTCGCTTATCTGTCCCTTGGCAGGGGAGCACTGAAGCTTTCTTT
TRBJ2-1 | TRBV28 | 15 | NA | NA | CASRSAGSPYNEQFF | TGTGCCAGCAGGTCGGCAGGGTCCCCCTACAATGAGCAGTTCTTC
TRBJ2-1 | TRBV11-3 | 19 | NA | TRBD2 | CASSLEGGGLAGVVAEQFF | TGTGCCAGCAGCTTAGAAGGCGGGGGACTAGCGGGAGTAGTGGCTGAGCAGTTCTTC
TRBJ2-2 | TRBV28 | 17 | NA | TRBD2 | CASRISGRARNTGELFF | TGTGCCAGCAGAATCAGCGGGAGGGCCCGCAACACCGGGGAGCTGTTTTTT